This TCR beta chain was identified in a study of OX40 agonist ivuxolimab in advanced cancers. The CDR3 contains 15 residues. The J segment lost 7 bases and the V segment lost 6 bases, leaving 13 bases of the junction unmatched. Germline-derived CDR1 and CDR2 are SGHVS and FNYEAQ. The assay was immunoSEQ multiplex PCR, and TCRdb's table has in-frame clones only and misses some. Here the sample spans roughly 50,000 clones, roughly 77% being singletons. Only one count was recorded for this clone. Sequenced here: CD4+ or CD8+ T cells sorted from blood, sampled in a trial of the OX40 agonist ivuxolimab. The TCR comes from an adult with an advanced solid tumor such as melanoma, head and neck, liver or kidney cancer. The gene calls are TRBV7-6 and TRBJ1-1; 8 nucleotides align to TRBD1. In DNA form, the CDR3 reads TGTGCCAGCAGGGGCGATTCAGGGGGCGAGGATGAAGCTTTCTTT. This encodes CASRGDSGGEDEAFF. Together with reference TRBV7-6 and TRBJ1-1, the CDR3 gives the full variable domain: GAGVSQSPRYKVTKRGQDVALRCDPISGHVSLYWYRQALGQGPEFLTYFNYEAQQDKSGLPNDRFSAERPEGSISTLTIQRTEQRDSAMYRCASRGDSGGEDEAFFGQGTRLTVV.